This T cell receptor beta chain was recorded in a study of blood T cell repertoires in COVID-19. Overall study: Sources were T cells, B-cell-depleted T cells, or PBMCs; the material itself was cDNA or gDNA.

Measured with immunoSEQ multiplex PCR; TCRdb has only the in-frame clones, and not every one. The sample holds about 280,000 clones; roughly four fifths are singletons and the top ten take 4.5% to 6%. The germline V gene encodes CDR1 SGHRS and CDR2 YFSETQ. With V trimmed by 5 bases and J by 5 bases, 5 bases remained unmatched. The CDR3 runs to 15 residues. Participants' reported clinical history set cohort assignment. Contact with a PCR-confirmed or clinician-diagnosed COVID-19 case occurred within 2 weeks of entry. Source material: PBMCs or T cells enriched from blood (not recorded which). The TCR was taken from a man aged 40-49 years who had been exposed to COVID-19. The rearrangement joins TRBV5-1 to TRBJ2-1, with 12 bases identical to TRBD1. The CDR3 bases are TGCGCCAGCAGTTCCGGGACAGGGGGCCACAATGAGCAGTTCTTC. It encodes CASSSGTGGHNEQFF. Full variable domain (outside the CDR3, taken from reference TRBV5-1 and TRBJ2-1): KAGVTQTPRYLIKTRGQQVTLSCSPISGHRSVSWYQQTPGQGLQFLFEYFSETQRNKGNFPGRFSGRQFSNSRSEMNVSTLELGDSALYLCASSSGTGGHNEQFFGPGTRLTVL.